Sequencing of this TCR beta chain was carried out in a study of blood T cells in healthy people across ages. This clonotype has only a few counts. Its specificity is not known. The length of the CDR3 is 14 residues. V gave up 8 bases and J gave up 4 bases; unmatched junction bases: 5. The germline V gene encodes CDR1 SNHLY and CDR2 FYNNEI. A second PCR, run for about 6 to 11 cycles, used a sample-barcoded 5' primer plus a J-beta primer mix. All samples gave at least 2.5 million CDR3-containing paired-end reads. TCRdb reanalysed the 5' RACE reads using MiXCR and keeps one entry per CDR3 protein. The table records around 820,000 distinct CDR3 sequences, around a quarter of them present only once. General study findings and limits: Roughly linear declines in TCR beta diversity per million T cells occurred with age.

The data also belong to a second study, concerning T cells of mothers and their children. That report notes: Sequencing got over 10 million TCR beta CDR3 reads from each mother and roughly 2.7 million from each child.

This chain uses TRBV2 with TRBJ2-1; 10 bases line up with TRBD2. This sequence originates from a boy between 10 and 17 years old in good health. Sequenced material: blood. The CDR3, as DNA: TGTGCCAGCGGGGAGCGGGAGGGGTACAATGAGCAGTTCTTC. It translates to CASGEREGYNEQFF. Based on the CDR3 plus reference TRBV2 and TRBJ2-1, the full variable domain is EPEVTQTPSHQVTQMGQEVILRCVPISNHLYFYWYRQILGQKVEFLVSFYNNEISEKSEIFDDQFSVERPDGSNFTLKIRSTKLEDSAMYFCASGEREGYNEQFFGPGTRLTVL.